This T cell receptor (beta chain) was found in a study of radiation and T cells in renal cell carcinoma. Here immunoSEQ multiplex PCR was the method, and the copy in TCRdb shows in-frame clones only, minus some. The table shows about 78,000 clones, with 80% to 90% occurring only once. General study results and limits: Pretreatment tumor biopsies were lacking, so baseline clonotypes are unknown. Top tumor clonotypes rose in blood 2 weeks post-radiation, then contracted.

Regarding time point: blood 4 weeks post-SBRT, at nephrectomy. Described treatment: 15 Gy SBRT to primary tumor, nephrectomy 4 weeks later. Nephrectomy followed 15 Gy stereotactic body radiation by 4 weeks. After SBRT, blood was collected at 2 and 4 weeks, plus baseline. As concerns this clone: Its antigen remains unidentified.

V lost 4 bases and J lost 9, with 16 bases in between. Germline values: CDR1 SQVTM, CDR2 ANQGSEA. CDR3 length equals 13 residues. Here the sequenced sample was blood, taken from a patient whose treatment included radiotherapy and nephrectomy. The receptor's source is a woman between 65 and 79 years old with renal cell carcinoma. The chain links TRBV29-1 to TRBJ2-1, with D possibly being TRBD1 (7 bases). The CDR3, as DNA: TGCAGCGTTGGACTAGGGGGCCGGGCTGAGCAGTTCTTC. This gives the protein CSVGLGGRAEQFF.